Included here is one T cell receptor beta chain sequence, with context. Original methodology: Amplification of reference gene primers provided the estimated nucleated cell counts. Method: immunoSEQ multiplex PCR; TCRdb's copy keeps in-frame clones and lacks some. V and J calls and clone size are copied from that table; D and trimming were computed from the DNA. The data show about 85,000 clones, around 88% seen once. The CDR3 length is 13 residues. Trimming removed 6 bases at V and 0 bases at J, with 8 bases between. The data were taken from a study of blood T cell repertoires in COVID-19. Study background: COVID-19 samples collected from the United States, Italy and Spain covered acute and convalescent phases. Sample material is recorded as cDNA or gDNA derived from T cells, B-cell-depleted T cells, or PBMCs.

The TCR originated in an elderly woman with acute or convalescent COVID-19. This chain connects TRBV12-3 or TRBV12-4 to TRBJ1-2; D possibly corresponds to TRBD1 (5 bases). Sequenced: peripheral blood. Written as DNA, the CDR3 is TGTGCCAGCAGCCTACAGGCTAACTATGGCTACACCTTC. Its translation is CASSLQANYGYTF.